These 9 T cell receptor beta chains were all obtained from the same sample, sequenced in a study of molecular identifiers for immune sequencing clone quantification. TCRdb passed the PCR reads through MiXCR, listing each CDR3 protein once. The profile shows tens of thousands of distinct CDR3 sequences, under 20% of them singletons. The sequencing input was naive CD8+ T cells from blood, with Jurkat cell RNA spiked in. Indicated subset: FACS-sorted CD8+CD4-CCR7+CD45RA+ naive T cells. Receptor source: a human donor in good health. Some libraries in this study had Jurkat cell RNA spiked in.

This clonotype has more than one count but fewer than ten. The rearrangement joins TRBV7-8 to TRBJ2-7; the match to TRBD1 covers 7 bases. The J segment lost 5 bases and the V segment lost 4 bases, leaving 8 bases of the junction unmatched. Germline V gives CDR1 SGHVS, CDR2 FQNEAQ. CDR3 size: 14 residues. The CDR3 protein is CASSWTGKSDEQYF. The DNA for the CDR3 is TGTGCCAGCAGCTGGACAGGAAAGTCAGACGAGCAGTACTTC.

V and J are TRBV27 and TRBJ2-7, with D possibly TRBD2 on 5 matching bases. Trimming shortened V by 6 bases and J by 3 bases, and 12 bases separated the two germline ends. CDR3 length equals 13 residues. CDR1 is MNHEY, CDR2 SMNVEV, per germline (reference sequence). DNA for the CDR3: TGTGCCAGCAGCCCGACTATACTCTACGAGCAGTACTTC. This codes for CASSPTILYEQYF.

J is TRBJ2-7 and V is TRBV27; TRBD1 aligns across 7 bases. The CDR3 length is 15 residues. Germline CDR1 MNHEY, CDR2 SMNVEV (reference sequence). The junction had 6 bases not matched to a gene; V was cut back by 2 bases and J by 2 bases. In nucleotides, the CDR3 is TGTGCCAGCAGTTTACTAGGGGGCTTCACCTACGAGCAGTACTTC. Translation gives CASSLLGGFTYEQYF.

Ten or more counts support this clonotype. The V gene is TRBV28, the J gene TRBJ1-2; maybe TRBD1 (5 bases). This CDR3 has 16 amino acids. V dropped 6 bases and J dropped 2 bases, with 19 bases sitting between them. The germline V gene has CDR1 MDHEN and CDR2 SYDVKM. This CDR3 is CASSPVGERLNYGYTF. The CDR3 nucleotides read TGTGCCAGCAGCCCCGTAGGGGAGCGACTGAACTATGGCTACACCTTC.

This clonotype was found many times. The chain is built from TRBV29-1 and TRBJ2-1; 16 bases align to TRBD2. The ends lost 3 bases at V and 0 bases at J; junction bases unmatched: 2. Germline CDR1 and CDR2: SQVTM and ANQGSEA. This CDR3 has 17 residues. Here the CDR3 reads CSVEGLAGGSSYNEQFF. The CDR3 DNA reads TGCAGCGTTGAGGGACTAGCGGGAGGGAGCTCCTACAATGAGCAGTTCTTC.

With respect to this clonotype: It may be a read error: a sequence one base away is much more abundant. The chain uses TRBV7-6 and TRBJ2-5; 8 nucleotides match TRBD2. The trim removed 6 bases at V and 5 bases at J, leaving 8 bases unmatched. Germline CDR1 SGHVS, CDR2 FNYEAQ. CDR3 size: 14 residues. For the CDR3, the DNA is TGTGCCAGCAGGCAGAGCGGGAGTACGGAGACCCAGTACTTC. Translated: CASRQSGSTETQYF.

A word on this clonotype: This may come from a read error, since a much larger clone is one base off. The rearrangement links TRBV7-9 to TRBJ2-5; 7 bases are shared with TRBD1. CDR1 is SEHNR and CDR2 is FQNEAQ in the germline V gene (reference sequence). The length of the CDR3 is 16 residues. V was pared by 4 bases and J by 1 base, with 9 bases of the junction left unmatched. For the CDR3, the DNA is TGTGCCAGCAGCTCATCAGGGACAGCGACCCAAGAGACCCAGTACTTC. Translating gives CASSSSGTATQETQYF.

This clonotype was seen repeatedly, ten times or more. The chain combines TRBV5-4 with TRBJ2-5, with 13 positions matching TRBD2. This CDR3 comprises 17 residues. Germline loops: CDR1 SGHNT, CDR2 YYREEE (reference sequence). V lost 4 bases, J lost 5 bases, and 11 bases stayed unmatched. The CDR3 DNA follows: TGTGCCAGCAGCCACTACGGACTAGCGGGAGTCGGGGAGACCCAGTACTTC. Its translation: CASSHYGLAGVGETQYF.

As concerns this clonotype: This may stem from a read error, because a much larger clone lies one nucleotide away. The V gene is TRBV7-9, the J gene TRBJ1-5; D is perhaps TRBD1 (6 bases). CDR3 length equals 16 residues. The V gene's germline CDR1 is SEHNR and CDR2 FQNEAQ (reference sequence). The CDR3 loop reads CASSYLVRGFNQPQRF. Written as DNA, the CDR3 is TGTGCCAGCAGCTACTTAGTGAGGGGGTTCAATCAGCCCCAGCGTTTT.